This T cell receptor (beta chain) was sequenced during a study of T cells in Graves' hyperthyroidism and ophthalmopathy. This clonotype has at least ten counts. Its antigen is undetermined. This CDR3 has 15 residues. With 3 bases removed from V and 2 bases from J, the gap between germline ends came to 13 bases. The germline V gene has CDR1 SGHAT and CDR2 FQDESV (reference sequence). Authors of the study amplified TCR beta CDR3 regions from RNA transcripts. During a first-round RT-PCR of the TCR CDR3, the HTBI primer set was used. TCRdb reprocessed the multiplex PCR reads with MiXCR, giving one entry per CDR3 protein. Counted here are hundreds of thousands of distinct CDR3 sequences, around 15% occurring once; the ten biggest clones make up more than 8.5%. General study results and limits: Clonotypes that were expanded in thyroid above 0.001 mostly appeared in blood too. From stable hyperthyroidism, ophthalmopathy was set apart by a 13 V-J model.

The V call is TRBV11-1, the J call TRBJ1-1; D ambiguous. The sequenced sample consisted of blood. The receptor was isolated from a woman aged 18 to 35 with Graves' hyperthyroidism. DNA for the CDR3: TGTGCCAGCAGCTTCCTCGTTTTCAGTAACACTGAAGCTTTCTTT. Its protein product is CASSFLVFSNTEAFF.